The 32 T cell receptor beta chains in this list originate from one sample, sequenced in a study of blood T cell repertoires in COVID-19. Measured with immunoSEQ multiplex PCR; TCRdb has only the in-frame clones, and not every one. Altogether roughly 230,000 clones are present, roughly 87% being singletons, with the ten largest covering roughly 4.8%. Sequencing was carried out using peripheral blood. The receptor source for this set is a woman in her thirties or forties who had recovered from COVID-19.

J is TRBJ2-5 and V is TRBV10-3, with 7 bases matching TRBD1. Per the germline V gene, CDR1 is ENHRY and CDR2 is SYGVKD. The CDR3 length is 13 residues. The ends lost 6 bases at V and 4 bases at J; junction bases unmatched: 5. The CDR3 DNA is TGTGCCATCAGAGGGACAGACCGAGAGACCCAGTACTTC. Encoded protein: CAIRGTDRETQYF.

The rearrangement uses TRBV7-6 and TRBJ2-3; TRBD1 matches at 9 bases. CDR1 is SGHVS, CDR2 FNYEAQ, per germline. The CDR3 is 18 amino acids. V lost 0 bases, J lost 6 bases, and 13 bases stayed unmatched. The CDR3 nucleotides read TGTGCCAGCAGCTTAGCCGGGACAGGGAGTATGGTGTGGGATACGCAGTATTTT. As protein: CASSLAGTGSMVWDTQYF.

The chain combines TRBV11-3 with TRBJ2-1; 7 nucleotides match TRBD1. The CDR3 extends over 14 amino acids. V lost 2 bases to trimming and J lost 4 bases; unmatched junction nucleotides: 2. Germline lookup yields CDR1 SGHNT and CDR2 YENEEA. The CDR3 region has the DNA TGTGCCAGCAGCTTACGGGACAGATACAATGAGCAGTTCTTC. Its translation is CASSLRDRYNEQFF. The full variable domain, completed using reference TRBV11-3 and TRBJ2-1, is EAGVVQSPRYKIIEKKQPVAFWCNPISGHNTLYWYLQNLGQGPELLIRYENEEAVDDSQLPKDRFSAERLKGVDSTLKIQPAELGDSAVYLCASSLRDRYNEQFFGPGTRLTVL.

CDR3 amino acids: CASSALPGRGKDTQYF. DNA of the CDR3: TGTGCCAGTAGTGCCCTTCCGGGCAGGGGAAAAGATACGCAGTATTTT. The rearrangement joins TRBV19 to TRBJ2-3; the D gene is possibly TRBD1 (6 bases). V lost 5 bases to trimming and J lost 5 bases, with 20 bases between them. CDR3 length: 16 amino acids. Germline V CDR1 and CDR2: LNHDA, SQIVND (reference sequence).

This rearrangement joins TRBV4-1 to TRBJ2-1; TRBD2 matches 7 bases. V was pared by 4 bases and J by 0 bases, with 6 bases of the junction left unmatched. The V gene's germline CDR1 is MGHRA and CDR2 YSYEKL. The CDR3 loop spans 16 amino acids. The CDR3 here is CASSRGRASSYNEQFF. The CDR3 nucleotides are TGCGCCAGCAGCCGAGGGAGGGCGAGCTCCTACAATGAGCAGTTCTTC.

The J gene is TRBJ2-7, the V gene TRBV2; 9 nucleotides match TRBD2. CDR3 length: 16 residues. Unmatched junction bases numbered 15, after V lost 7 bases and J lost 5 bases. The germline V gene encodes CDR1 SNHLY and CDR2 FYNNEI. In nucleotides, the CDR3 is TGTGCCAGCAAGGTGACCGTAGCGGGAGTGGAGGACGAGCAGTACGTC. Its protein is CASKVTVAGVEDEQYV.

A single count supports this clone. CDR3 loop: CAWNRVTGELFF. DNA for the CDR3: TGTGCCTGGAACAGGGTAACCGGGGAGCTGTTTTTT. This chain links TRBV30 with TRBJ2-2, with D perhaps matching TRBD1 (6 bases). V lost 4 bases and J 5 bases, leaving 8 bases between the germline ends. CDR1 and CDR2 from the germline V gene are GTSNPN and SVGIG (reference sequence). This CDR3 contains 12 residues.

The chain has TRBV6-5 and TRBJ1-6, with TRBD1 matching 7 bases. The V gene's germline CDR1 is MNHEY and CDR2 SVGAGI. There are 14 residues in the CDR3. V was clipped by 6 bases and J by 6 bases; unmatched bases: 5. CDR3 coding DNA: TGTGCCAGCAGAAGACAGGGTTTTAATTCACCCCTCCACTTT. It is translated as CASRRQGFNSPLHF.

The rearrangement uses TRBV10-3 and TRBJ2-5, with 9 bases that match TRBD1. Looked up from germline, CDR1 is ENHRY and CDR2 is SYGVKD. J was trimmed by 2 bases and V by 8 bases; bases with no gene match: 3. The CDR3 extends over 13 amino acids. The CDR3 here is CAILGQGQETQYF. The CDR3 DNA sequence: TGTGCCATCCTTGGACAGGGGCAAGAGACCCAGTACTTC.

The chain joins TRBV28 to TRBJ1-5, with D possibly TRBD1 on 5 matching bases. V was clipped by 4 bases and J by 3 bases, with 16 bases between them. The CDR3 covers 16 residues. Germline CDR1 is MDHEN and CDR2 is SYDVKM. The CDR3 sequence: CASSSPQGLNNQPQHF. The CDR3 coding sequence is TGTGCCAGCAGTTCCCCGCAGGGTTTAAACAATCAGCCCCAGCATTTT.

This chain uses TRBV4-3 with TRBJ1-5; weak D call: TRBD1 (6 bases). The CDR3 contains 14 residues. The V gene lost 0 bases and the J gene lost 5 bases, with 8 bases spanning the gap. Germline-derived CDR1 and CDR2 are LGHNA and YSLEER. The CDR3 region has the DNA TGCGCCAGCAGCCAAGATCCAGGGGATCAGCCCCAGCATTTT. This translates into CASSQDPGDQPQHF.

This clone was observed once. The V gene is TRBV11-2, the J gene TRBJ2-3, with 7 bases fitting TRBD1. Trimming took 5 bases from V and 1 from J; bases not matched to a gene: 0. Per germline, CDR1 SGHAT and CDR2 FQNNGV. This CDR3 comprises 13 residues. The CDR3 DNA reads as TGTGCCAGCAGCGGGACAGGCACAGATACGCAGTATTTT. Translating gives CASSGTGTDTQYF.

The chain employs TRBV7-2 and TRBJ2-2; D remains unclear. The V and J ends lost 1 base and 3 bases respectively, with 6 bases between them. CDR3 length: 14 residues. CDR1 is SGHTA, CDR2 FQGNSA, per germline. CDR3 in amino acids: CASSLGPDTGELFF. CDR3 DNA sequence: TGTGCCAGCAGCTTAGGCCCAGACACCGGGGAGCTGTTTTTT.

V and J are TRBV6-5 and TRBJ2-3, with D tentatively TRBD2 (6 bases). The length of the CDR3 is 14 residues. The germline CDR1 and CDR2 sequences are MNHEY and SVGAGI. Trimming cost V 5 bases and J 2 bases, with 11 bases left between them. This CDR3 reads CASSLAGYTDTQYF. CDR3 coding DNA: TGTGCCAGCAGTCTTGCGGGGTACACAGATACGCAGTATTTT.

The DNA of the CDR3 is TGTGCCAGCAGACAAAGCACAGATACGCAGTATTTT. It codes for CASRQSTDTQYF. The V call is TRBV27, the J call TRBJ2-3; D gene unclear. The V and J ends lost 6 bases and 0 bases respectively, with 4 bases between them. The CDR3 totals 12 residues. CDR1 is MNHEY and CDR2 is SMNVEV in the germline V gene (reference sequence).

This clone was counted a single time. The gene calls are TRBV2 and TRBJ1-5; no clear D gene. V dropped 5 bases and J dropped 5 bases, with 10 bases sitting between them. CDR1 is SNHLY, CDR2 FYNNEI, per germline. The CDR3 sequence is 13 residues long. The CDR3 sequence is CASSTEFDQPQHF. CDR3 nucleotides: TGTGCCAGCAGTACTGAGTTTGATCAGCCCCAGCATTTT. Drawing the rest from reference TRBV2 and TRBJ1-5, the complete variable domain is EPEVTQTPSHQVTQMGQEVILRCVPISNHLYFYWYRQILGQKVEFLVSFYNNEISEKSEIFDDQFSVERPDGSNFTLKIRSTKLEDSAMYFCASSTEFDQPQHFGDGTRLSIL.

This chain uses TRBV18 with TRBJ1-5; TRBD1 matches 7 bases. Trimming removed 2 bases from V and 1 base from J; junction bases left unmatched: 5. This CDR3 comprises 16 residues. CDR1 is KGHSH and CDR2 is LQKENI in the germline V gene. In DNA form, the CDR3 reads TGTGCCAGCTCACCAGAGACAGGGTTGAGCAATCAGCCCCAGCATTTT. It is translated as CASSPETGLSNQPQHF.

Written as DNA, the CDR3 is TGTGCCAGTAGTATAGGTCGAGGGGGCGGCAATCAGCCCCAGCATTTT. Protein sequence: CASSIGRGGGNQPQHF. The rearrangement uses TRBV19 and TRBJ1-5, with 7 nucleotides matching TRBD1. V lost 1 base and J lost 2; bases outside the gene matches: 5. The germline CDR1 and CDR2 sequences are LNHDA and SQIVND (reference sequence). CDR3 length: 16 residues.

The V call is TRBV21-1, the J call TRBJ2-2; TRBD1, the table's D call, was not compared with the DNA. TRBV21-1 is a pseudogene. CDR3 length: 15 residues. The CDR3 loop is CASSKGQGASGELFF. DNA for the CDR3: TGTGCCAGCAGCAAAGGGCAGGGGGCAAGCGGGGAGCTGTTTTTT.

The chain has TRBV10-2 and TRBJ2-2; 12 bases agree with TRBD2. CDR3 size: 16 residues. J gave up 6 bases and V 5 bases, and 7 bases lay outside the gene matches. The germline V gene encodes CDR1 WSHSY and CDR2 SAAADI. The CDR3 region is CASSSSGRGVAGELFF. CDR3 nucleotides: TGCGCCAGCAGTTCTAGCGGGAGGGGGGTTGCCGGGGAGCTGTTTTTT.

This chain uses TRBV28 with TRBJ1-5; 7 positions match TRBD1. Germline values: CDR1 MDHEN, CDR2 SYDVKM. V dropped 4 bases and J dropped 7; count of bases not matched to a gene: 7. The CDR3 contains 14 residues. The CDR3 DNA follows: TGTGCCAGCAGTTACAGGGGTCGGGGGCAGCCCCAGCATTTT. Translating it yields CASSYRGRGQPQHF.

The chain combines TRBV24-1 with TRBJ1-5; 10 nucleotides line up with TRBD1. The CDR3 is 13 amino acids. The V segment lost 11 bases and the J segment 7 bases; nucleotides outside the gene matches: 7. CDR1 is KGHDR, CDR2 SFDVKD, per germline. Written as DNA, the CDR3 is TGTGCCATCTCCGACAGGGGGCAACAGCCCCAGCATTTT. This sequence encodes CAISDRGQQPQHF.

V is TRBV7-9 and J is TRBJ2-4; no definite D call. The V end was cut by 8 bases, the J end by 5 bases, with 7 bases between. The germline V gene has CDR1 SEHNR and CDR2 FQNEAQ (reference sequence). CDR3 size: 11 residues. CDR3 sequence reads: CASSEENIQYF. The CDR3 DNA sequence: TGTGCCAGCTCCGAGGAAAACATTCAGTACTTC. Full variable domain (remainder filled in from reference TRBV7-9 and TRBJ2-4): DTGVSQNPRHKITKRGQNVTFRCDPISEHNRLYWYRQTLGQGPEFLTYFQNEAQLEKSRLLSDRFSAERPKGSFSTLEIQRTEQGDSAMYLCASSEENIQYFGAGTRLSVL.

This sequence joins TRBV15 and TRBJ2-7, with 8 bases fitting TRBD1. The trim removed 2 bases at V and 7 bases at J, leaving 1 base unmatched. The CDR3 loop spans 12 amino acids. Germline CDR1 LNHNV, CDR2 YYDKDF (reference sequence). CDR3 nucleotides: TGTGCCACCAGCAGAAACAGGGGGGAGCAGTACGTC. Its protein product is CATSRNRGEQYV.

V gene TRBV7-3 combines with J gene TRBJ2-3; D is perhaps TRBD1 (6 bases). V lost 4 bases, J lost 2 bases, and 10 bases lay in between. The CDR3 runs to 14 residues. Looked up from germline, CDR1 is SGHTA and CDR2 is FQGTGA. The CDR3 spells CASSSRTDTDTQYF. CDR3 nucleotides: TGTGCCAGCAGCTCGCGGACAGACACAGATACGCAGTATTTT.

The CDR3 here is CASSFGDYLTGELFF. In DNA, the CDR3 is TGTGCCAGCAGCTTCGGGGACTACCTGACCGGGGAGCTGTTTTTT. This chain uses TRBV5-6 with TRBJ2-2, with 7 nucleotides matching TRBD2. V was pared by 2 bases and J by 5 bases, with 6 bases of the junction left unmatched. Germline CDR1 and CDR2: SGHDT and YYEEEE. This CDR3 is built from 15 residues.

This chain connects TRBV28 to TRBJ1-4; D possibly corresponds to TRBD1 (5 bases). Germline CDR1 is MDHEN and CDR2 is SYDVKM. The CDR3 is 13 residues long. The CDR3 reads CVTWGATNEKLFF. CDR3 coding DNA: TGTGTCACTTGGGGGGCAACTAATGAAAAACTGTTTTTT.

The chain has TRBV5-4 and TRBJ2-2, with 7 bases matching TRBD1. The length of the CDR3 is 16 residues. Germline V lookup: CDR1 SGHNT, CDR2 YYREEE (reference sequence). V lost 0 bases, J lost 6 bases, and 8 bases stayed unmatched. CDR3 sequence (DNA): TGTGCCAGCAGCTTGGTTGAGGGGGCGCTTTCCGGGGAGCTGTTTTTT. Translating gives CASSLVEGALSGELFF.

V usage is TRBV6-5 and J usage is TRBJ2-7, with TRBD1 identical over 8 bases. This CDR3 comprises 14 residues. Germline V CDR1 and CDR2: MNHEY, SVGAGI. Trimming removed 7 bases from V and 4 bases from J; junction bases left unmatched: 9. CDR3 sequence (DNA): TGTGCCAGCATTAGGACAGGGCAAGAATACGAGCAGTACTTC. It yields the protein CASIRTGQEYEQYF.

The V call is TRBV6-5, the J call TRBJ1-1; 8 bases map to TRBD1. CDR1 and CDR2 (germline): MNHEY, SVGAGI. V was clipped by 6 bases and J by 3 bases; unmatched bases: 9. CDR3 length equals 15 residues. The CDR3 loop reads CASSLIQGVDTEAFF. The CDR3 nucleotides read TGTGCCAGCAGCCTTATACAGGGGGTAGACACTGAAGCTTTCTTT.

The genes are TRBV11-3 and TRBJ1-1, with unresolved D. CDR3 length: 13 residues. With 0 bases removed from V and 5 bases from J, the gap between germline ends came to 7 bases. Looked up from germline, CDR1 is SGHNT and CDR2 is YENEEA. The CDR3 is CASSLEPGTEAFF. The CDR3, as DNA: TGTGCCAGCAGCTTAGAACCGGGGACTGAAGCTTTCTTT.

This chain connects TRBV30 to TRBJ1-5, with no clear D. Per the germline V gene, CDR1 is GTSNPN and CDR2 is SVGIG (reference sequence). The CDR3 is 14 amino acids. The V end was cut by 4 bases, the J end by 7 bases, with 17 bases between. The CDR3, as DNA: TGTGCCTGGACCTCCCCGGGAATCGAGCAGCCCCAGCATTTT. Translation: CAWTSPGIEQPQHF.